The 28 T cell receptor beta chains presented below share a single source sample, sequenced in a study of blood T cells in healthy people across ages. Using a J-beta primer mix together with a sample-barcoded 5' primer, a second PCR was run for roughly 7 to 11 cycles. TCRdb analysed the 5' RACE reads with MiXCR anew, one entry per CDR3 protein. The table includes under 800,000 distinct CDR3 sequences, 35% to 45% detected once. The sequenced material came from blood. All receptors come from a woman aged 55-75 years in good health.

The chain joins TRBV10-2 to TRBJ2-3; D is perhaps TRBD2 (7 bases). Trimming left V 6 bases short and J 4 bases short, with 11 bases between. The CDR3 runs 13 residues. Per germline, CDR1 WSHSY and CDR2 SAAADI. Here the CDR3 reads CASRSGGPDTQYF. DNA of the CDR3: TGCGCCAGCAGGTCGGGGGGCCCAGATACGCAGTATTTT.

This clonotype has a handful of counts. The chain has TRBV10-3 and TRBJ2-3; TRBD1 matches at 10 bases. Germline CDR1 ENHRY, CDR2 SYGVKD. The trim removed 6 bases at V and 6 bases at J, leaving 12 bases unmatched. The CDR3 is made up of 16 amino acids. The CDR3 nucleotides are TGTGCCATCAGAGGACCCGGGACAGGGGCTGCGGATACGCAGTATTTT. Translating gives CAIRGPGTGAADTQYF.

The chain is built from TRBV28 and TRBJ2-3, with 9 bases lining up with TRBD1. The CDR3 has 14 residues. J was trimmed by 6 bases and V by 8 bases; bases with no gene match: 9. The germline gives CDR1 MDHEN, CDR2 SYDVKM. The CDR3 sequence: CASQGDRETDTQYF. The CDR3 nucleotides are TGTGCCAGCCAAGGGGACAGGGAAACTGATACGCAGTATTTT.

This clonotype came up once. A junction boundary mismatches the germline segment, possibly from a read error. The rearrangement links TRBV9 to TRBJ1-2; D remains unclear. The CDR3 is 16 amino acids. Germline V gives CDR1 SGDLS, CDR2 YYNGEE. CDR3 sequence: CASSGLVRPSNYGYTF. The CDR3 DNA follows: TGTGCCAGCAGCGGACTGGTTAGACCTTCCAACTATGGCTATACCTTC.

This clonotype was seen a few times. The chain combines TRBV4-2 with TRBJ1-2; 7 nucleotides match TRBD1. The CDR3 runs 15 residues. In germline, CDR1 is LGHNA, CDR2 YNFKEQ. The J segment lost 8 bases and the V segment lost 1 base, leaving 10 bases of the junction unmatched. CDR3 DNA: TGTGCCAGCAGCCAAGCTACGGACAGGCCGGAGGGCTACACCTTC. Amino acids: CASSQATDRPEGYTF.

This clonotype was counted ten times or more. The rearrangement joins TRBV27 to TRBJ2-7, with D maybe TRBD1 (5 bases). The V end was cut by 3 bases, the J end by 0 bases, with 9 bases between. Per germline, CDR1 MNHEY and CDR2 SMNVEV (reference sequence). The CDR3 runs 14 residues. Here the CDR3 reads CASSFSQGSYEQYF. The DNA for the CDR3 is TGTGCCAGCAGTTTCAGTCAGGGCTCCTACGAGCAGTACTTC.

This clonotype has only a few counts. CDR3 nucleotides: TGTGCCAGCAGTTTAGGGCGACAGGATACGCAGTATTTT. This sequence encodes CASSLGRQDTQYF. The chain joins TRBV28 to TRBJ2-3; possible D gene TRBD1, 5 bases. The germline V and J ends were trimmed by 2 bases and 6 bases, with 9 bases remaining between them. CDR3 length: 13 amino acids. Germline V lookup: CDR1 MDHEN, CDR2 SYDVKM.

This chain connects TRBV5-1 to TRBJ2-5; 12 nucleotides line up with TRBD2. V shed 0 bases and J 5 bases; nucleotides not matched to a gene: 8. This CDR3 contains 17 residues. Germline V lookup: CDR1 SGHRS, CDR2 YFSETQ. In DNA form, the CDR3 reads TGCGCCAGCAGCTTGGCTAGCGGGGGGGCCGGCGGGGAGACCCAGTACTTC. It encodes CASSLASGGAGGETQYF.

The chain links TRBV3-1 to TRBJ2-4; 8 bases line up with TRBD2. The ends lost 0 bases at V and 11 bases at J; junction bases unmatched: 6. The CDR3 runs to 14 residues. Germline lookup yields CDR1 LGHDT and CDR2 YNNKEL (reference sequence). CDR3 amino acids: CASSQEGAGGLQYF. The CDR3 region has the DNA TGTGCCAGCAGCCAAGAGGGCGCGGGAGGACTTCAGTACTTC.

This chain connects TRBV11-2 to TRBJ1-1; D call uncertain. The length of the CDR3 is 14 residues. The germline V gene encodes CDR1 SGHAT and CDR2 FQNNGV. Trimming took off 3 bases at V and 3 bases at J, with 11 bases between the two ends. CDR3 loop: CASSLAGMDTEAFF. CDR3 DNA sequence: TGTGCCAGCAGCTTGGCGGGCATGGACACTGAAGCTTTCTTT.

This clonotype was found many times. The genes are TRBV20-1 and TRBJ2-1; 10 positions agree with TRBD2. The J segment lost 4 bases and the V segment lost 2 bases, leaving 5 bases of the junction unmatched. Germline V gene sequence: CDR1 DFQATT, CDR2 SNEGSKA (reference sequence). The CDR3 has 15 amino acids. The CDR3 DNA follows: TGCAGTGCTAGATCTACTAGCGGGACATACAATGAGCAGTTCTTC. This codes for CSARSTSGTYNEQFF.

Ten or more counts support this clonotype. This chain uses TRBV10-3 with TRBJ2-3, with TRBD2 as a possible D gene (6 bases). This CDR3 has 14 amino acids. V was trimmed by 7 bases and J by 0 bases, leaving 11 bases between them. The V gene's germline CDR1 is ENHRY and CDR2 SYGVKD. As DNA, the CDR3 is TGTGCCATCACCCCGAGCGGGAGCACAGATACGCAGTATTTT. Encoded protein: CAITPSGSTDTQYF.

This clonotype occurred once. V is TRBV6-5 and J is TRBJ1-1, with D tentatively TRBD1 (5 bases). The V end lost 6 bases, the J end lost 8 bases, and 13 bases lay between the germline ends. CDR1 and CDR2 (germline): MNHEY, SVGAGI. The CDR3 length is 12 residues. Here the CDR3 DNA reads TGTGCCAGCAGCTCCGACAGCGACGAAGCTTTCTTT. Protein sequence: CASSSDSDEAFF.

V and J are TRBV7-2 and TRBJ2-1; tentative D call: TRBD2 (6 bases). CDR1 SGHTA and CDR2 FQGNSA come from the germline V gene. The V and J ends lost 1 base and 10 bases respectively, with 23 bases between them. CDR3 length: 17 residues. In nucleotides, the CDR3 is TGTGCCAGCAGCTTAGGACTAGTGGAGGCGGGGTTAGGGGAGCAGTTCTTC. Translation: CASSLGLVEAGLGEQFF.

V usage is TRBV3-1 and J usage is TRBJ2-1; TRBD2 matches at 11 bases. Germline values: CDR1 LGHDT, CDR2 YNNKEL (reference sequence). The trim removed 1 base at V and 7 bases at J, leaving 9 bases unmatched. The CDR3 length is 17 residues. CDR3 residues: CASSQGTLAGEGNEQFF. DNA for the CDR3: TGTGCCAGCAGCCAAGGTACACTAGCGGGAGAAGGAAATGAGCAGTTCTTC.

The CDR3, as DNA: TGTGCCAGCAGCTCGTGGACTAGCGGGGACACAGATACGCAGTATTTT. The encoded protein is CASSSWTSGDTDTQYF. The chain is built from TRBV7-8 and TRBJ2-3; 12 bases are shared with TRBD2. The CDR3 spans 16 residues. V trimming: 4 bases; J trimming: 2 bases; junction bases outside the gene matches: 4. CDR1 is SGHVS and CDR2 is FQNEAQ in the germline V gene.

CDR3 sequence (DNA): TGCGCCAGCACGGATCAGGGGCCATACAATGAGCAGTTCTTC. As protein: CASTDQGPYNEQFF. The gene calls are TRBV10-2 and TRBJ2-1; D is perhaps TRBD1 (6 bases). Trimming left V 7 bases short and J 4 bases short, with 14 bases between. CDR1 and CDR2 from the germline V gene are WSHSY and SAAADI. CDR3 length equals 14 residues.

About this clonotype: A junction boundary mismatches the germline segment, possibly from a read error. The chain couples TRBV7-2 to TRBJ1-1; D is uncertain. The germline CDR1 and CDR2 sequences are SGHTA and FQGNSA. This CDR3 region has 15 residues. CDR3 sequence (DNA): TGTGCCAACAGCTCTGATGACCCAGTGGTCGCTGAAGCTTTCTTT. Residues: CANSSDDPVVAEAFF. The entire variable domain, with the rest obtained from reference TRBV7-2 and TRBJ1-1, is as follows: GAGVSQSPSNKVTEKGKDVELRCDPISGHTALYWYRQSLGQGLEFLIYFQGNSAPDKSGLPSDRFSAERTGGSVSTLTIQRTQQEDSAVYLCANSSDDPVVAEAFFGQGTRLTVV.

CDR3 nucleotide sequence: TGTGCCAGCAGCCATGGGGCGGAGGGACCGTATGGCTACACCTTC. The encoded protein is CASSHGAEGPYGYTF. The V gene is TRBV3-1, the J gene TRBJ1-2; D possibly corresponds to TRBD1 (5 bases). The CDR3 is 15 amino acids. The germline CDR1 and CDR2 sequences are LGHDT and YNNKEL (reference sequence). Trimming stripped 3 bases from V and 5 bases from J, with 16 bases between.

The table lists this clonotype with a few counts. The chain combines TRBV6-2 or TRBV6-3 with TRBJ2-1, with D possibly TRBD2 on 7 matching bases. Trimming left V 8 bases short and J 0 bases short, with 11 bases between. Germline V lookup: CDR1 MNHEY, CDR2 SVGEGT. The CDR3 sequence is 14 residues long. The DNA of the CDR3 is TGTGCCAGCGGGAGGGGGTACTCCTACAATGAGCAGTTCTTC. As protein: CASGRGYSYNEQFF.

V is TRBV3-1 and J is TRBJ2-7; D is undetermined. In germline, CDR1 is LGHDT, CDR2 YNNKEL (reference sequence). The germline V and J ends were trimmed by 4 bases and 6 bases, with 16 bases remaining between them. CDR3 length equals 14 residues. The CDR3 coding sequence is TGTGCCAGCAGCCCTGTTTGGCTGTTCGGCGAGCAGTACTTC. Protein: CASSPVWLFGEQYF.

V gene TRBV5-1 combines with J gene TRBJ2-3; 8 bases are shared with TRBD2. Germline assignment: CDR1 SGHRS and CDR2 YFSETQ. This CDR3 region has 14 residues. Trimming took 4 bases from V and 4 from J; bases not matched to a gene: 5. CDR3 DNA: TGCGCCAGCAGCCCGGGACTAGATGCAGATACGCAGTATTTT. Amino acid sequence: CASSPGLDADTQYF.

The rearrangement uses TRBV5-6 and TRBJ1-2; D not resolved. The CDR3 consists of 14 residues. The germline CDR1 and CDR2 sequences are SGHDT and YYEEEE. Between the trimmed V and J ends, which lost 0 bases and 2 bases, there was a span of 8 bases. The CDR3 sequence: CASSLVQFNYGYTF. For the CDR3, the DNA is TGTGCCAGCAGCTTGGTTCAGTTCAACTATGGCTACACCTTC.

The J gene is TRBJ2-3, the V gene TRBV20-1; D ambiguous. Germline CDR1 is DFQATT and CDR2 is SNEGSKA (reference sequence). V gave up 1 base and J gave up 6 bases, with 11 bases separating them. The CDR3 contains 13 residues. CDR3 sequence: CSARGPLPDTQYF. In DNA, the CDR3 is TGCAGTGCTAGAGGCCCCTTACCCGATACGCAGTATTTT.

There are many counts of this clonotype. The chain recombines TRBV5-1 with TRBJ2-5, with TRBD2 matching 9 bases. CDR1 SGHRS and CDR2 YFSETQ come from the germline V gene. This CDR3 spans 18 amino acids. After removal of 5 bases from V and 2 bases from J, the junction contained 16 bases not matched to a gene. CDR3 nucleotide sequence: TGCGCCAGCAGTAACGCAGCACTAGCGGGCGGGATGCAAGAGACCCAGTACTTC. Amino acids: CASSNAALAGGMQETQYF.

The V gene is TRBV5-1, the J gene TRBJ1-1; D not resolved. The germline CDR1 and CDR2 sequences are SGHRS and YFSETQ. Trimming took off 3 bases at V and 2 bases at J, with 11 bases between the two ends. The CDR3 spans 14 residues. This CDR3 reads CASSSSTPNTEAFF. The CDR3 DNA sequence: TGCGCCAGCAGCTCCTCGACACCTAACACTGAAGCTTTCTTT.

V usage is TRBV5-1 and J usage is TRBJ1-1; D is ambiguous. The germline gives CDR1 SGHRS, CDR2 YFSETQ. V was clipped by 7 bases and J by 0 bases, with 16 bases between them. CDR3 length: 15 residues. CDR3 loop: CASLRSTTMNTEAFF. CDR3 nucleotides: TGCGCCAGCCTCCGTTCCACGACCATGAACACTGAAGCTTTCTTT.

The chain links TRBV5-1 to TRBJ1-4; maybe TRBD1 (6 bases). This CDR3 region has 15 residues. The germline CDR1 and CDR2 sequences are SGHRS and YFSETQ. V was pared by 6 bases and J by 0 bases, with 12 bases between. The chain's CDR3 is CASTLDRPTNEKLFF. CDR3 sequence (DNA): TGCGCCAGCACCCTGGACAGACCAACTAATGAAAAACTGTTTTTT.